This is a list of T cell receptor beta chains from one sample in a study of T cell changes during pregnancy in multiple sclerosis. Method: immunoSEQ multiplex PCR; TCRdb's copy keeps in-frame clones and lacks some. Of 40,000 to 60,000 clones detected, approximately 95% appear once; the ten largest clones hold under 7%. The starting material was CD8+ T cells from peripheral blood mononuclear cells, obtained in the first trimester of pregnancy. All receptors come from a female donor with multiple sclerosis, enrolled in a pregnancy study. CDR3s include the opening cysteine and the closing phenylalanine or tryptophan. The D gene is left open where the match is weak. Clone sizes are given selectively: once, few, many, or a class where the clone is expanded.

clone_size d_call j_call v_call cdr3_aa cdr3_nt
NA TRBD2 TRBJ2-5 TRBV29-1 CSVERREGLETQYF TGCAGCGTTGAACGGCGGGAGGGCCTGGAGACCCAGTACTTC
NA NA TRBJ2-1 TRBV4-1 CASSQALFNEQFF TGCGCCAGCAGCCAAGCCCTCTTTAATGAGCAGTTCTTC
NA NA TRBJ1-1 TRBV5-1 CASSLAGNTEAFF TGCGCCAGCAGCTTGGCGGGAAACACTGAAGCTTTCTTT
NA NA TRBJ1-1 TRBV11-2 CASSASGQMNTEAFF TGTGCCAGCAGCGCCAGCGGACAGATGAACACTGAAGCTTTCTTT
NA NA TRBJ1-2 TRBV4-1 CASSQDRGSGYTF TGCGCCAGCAGCCAAGACAGGGGAAGTGGCTACACCTTC
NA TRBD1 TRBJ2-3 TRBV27 CASSFRTGTTDTQYF TGTGCCAGCAGTTTTCGGACAGGGACCACAGATACGCAGTATTTT
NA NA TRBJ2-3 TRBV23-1 CASPSGTSTDTQYF TGCGCCAGCCCCTCGGGAACAAGCACAGATACGCAGTATTTT
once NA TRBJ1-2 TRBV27 CASSSSPANYGYTF TGTGCCAGCAGTTCATCCCCAGCTAACTATGGCTACACCTTC
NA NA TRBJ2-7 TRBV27 CASSLSLGYTSYEQYF TGTGCCAGCAGTTTATCACTAGGGTATACCTCCTACGAGCAGTACTTC
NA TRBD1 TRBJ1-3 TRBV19 CASSWGQVGGGNTIYF TGTGCCAGTAGTTGGGGACAGGTCGGCGGTGGAAACACCATATATTTT
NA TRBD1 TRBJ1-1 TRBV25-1 CASSDTDRARMSTEAFF TGTGCCAGCAGTGATACGGACAGGGCCAGGATGAGCACTGAAGCTTTCTTT
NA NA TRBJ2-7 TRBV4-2 CASSQDWGGTLNEQYF TGTGCCAGCAGCCAAGATTGGGGCGGGACTTTAAACGAGCAGTACTTC
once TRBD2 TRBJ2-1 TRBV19 CASSSPTSGRAPNEQFF TGTGCCAGTAGCTCCCCAACTAGCGGGAGGGCCCCCAATGAGCAGTTCTTC
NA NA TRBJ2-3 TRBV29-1 CSVEAGTDTQYF TGCAGCGTTGAAGCGGGCACAGATACGCAGTATTTT
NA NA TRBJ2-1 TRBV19 CASSTSTGSFSYNEQFF TGTGCCAGTAGTACCTCGACAGGCAGTTTCTCCTACAATGAGCAGTTCTTC
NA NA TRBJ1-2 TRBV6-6 CAISGEGLGGYTF TGTGCCATTTCGGGAGAGGGGCTTGGTGGCTACACCTTC
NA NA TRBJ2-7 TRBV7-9 CASSSPSRDYEQYF TGTGCCAGCAGCAGTCCCAGCAGGGACTACGAGCAGTACTTC
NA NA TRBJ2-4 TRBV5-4 CASSLGQAQNIQYF TGTGCCAGCAGCTTGGGGCAGGCACAAAACATTCAGTACTTC
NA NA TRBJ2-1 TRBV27 CASRSTGHEQFF TGTGCCAGCAGATCTACCGGTCACGAGCAGTTCTTC
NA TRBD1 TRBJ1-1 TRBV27 CASRLTGGRNTEAFF TGTGCCAGCAGACTCACAGGGGGGAGGAACACTGAAGCTTTCTTT
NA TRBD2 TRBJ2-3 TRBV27 CASSPRTSRSDTQYF TGTGCCAGCAGTCCCCGGACTAGCAGATCAGATACGCAGTATTTT
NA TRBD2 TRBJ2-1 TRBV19 CASSMGLANEQFF TGTGCCAGTAGTATGGGACTAGCGAACGAGCAGTTCTTC
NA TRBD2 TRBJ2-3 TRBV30 CAWTSGKESDTQYF TGTGCCTGGACTAGCGGGAAGGAGTCAGATACGCAGTATTTT
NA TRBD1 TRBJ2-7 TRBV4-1 CASSQGPQGSPYEQYF TGCGCCAGCAGCCAAGGTCCACAGGGGTCCCCCTACGAGCAGTACTTC
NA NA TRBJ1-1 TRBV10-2 CASSERTRDTEAFF TGCGCCAGCAGTGAGAGGACAAGGGACACTGAAGCTTTCTTT
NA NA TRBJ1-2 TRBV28 CASSLRRRGINYGYTF TGTGCCAGCAGCCTAAGACGGCGGGGGATTAACTATGGCTACACCTTC
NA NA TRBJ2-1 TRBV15 CATSNLRSSYNEQFF TGTGCCACCAGCAACTTACGGAGCTCCTACAATGAGCAGTTCTTC
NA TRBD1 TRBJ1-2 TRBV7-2 CASSLAGDRWVSYGYTF TGTGCCAGCAGCTTAGCTGGGGACAGATGGGTTAGCTATGGCTACACCTTC
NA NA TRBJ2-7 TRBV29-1 CSVEDQGSEQYF TGCAGCGTTGAAGATCAGGGAAGTGAGCAGTACTTC
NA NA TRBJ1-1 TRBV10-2 CASSESRSEAFF TGCGCCAGCAGTGAGTCGCGTAGTGAAGCTTTCTTT
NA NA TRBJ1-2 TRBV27 CASSSQPLTPTGQGGYTF TGTGCCAGCAGTTCACAACCCCTGACCCCGACAGGACAAGGAGGCTACACCTTC
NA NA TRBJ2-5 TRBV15 CATSREHSQETQYF TGTGCCACCAGCAGAGAGCACAGCCAAGAGACCCAGTACTTC
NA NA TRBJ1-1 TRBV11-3 CASSLGRVRRGTTEAFF TGTGCCAGCAGCTTAGGGAGGGTTAGAAGAGGGACCACTGAAGCTTTCTTT
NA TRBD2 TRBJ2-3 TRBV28 CASTPRRGADTQYF TGTGCCAGCACCCCAAGGCGGGGGGCAGATACGCAGTATTTT
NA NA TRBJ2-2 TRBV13 CASSEVNTGELFF TGTGCCAGCTCGGAGGTTAACACCGGGGAGCTGTTTTTT
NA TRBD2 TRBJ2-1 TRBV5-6 CASSLEGGRAYNEQFF TGTGCCAGCAGCTTGGAAGGCGGGAGGGCCTACAATGAGCAGTTCTTC
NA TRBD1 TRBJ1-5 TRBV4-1 CASSQDTDRQTNQPQHF TGCGCCAGCAGCCAAGACACGGACAGGCAAACCAATCAGCCCCAGCATTTT
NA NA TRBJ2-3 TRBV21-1 CASSAGPRGGTQYF TGTGCCAGCAGCGCCGGACCCCGGGGGGGTACGCAGTATTTT
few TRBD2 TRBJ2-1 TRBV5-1 CASSSKAGGEQFF TGCGCCAGCAGCTCCAAAGCGGGAGGTGAGCAGTTCTTC
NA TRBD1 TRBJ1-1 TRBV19 CASSYGTGRTEAFF TGTGCCAGTAGTTACGGGACAGGGCGCACTGAAGCTTTCTTT
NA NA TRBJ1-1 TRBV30 CAWNQGREMNTEAFF TGTGCCTGGAACCAAGGACGGGAGATGAACACTGAAGCTTTCTTT
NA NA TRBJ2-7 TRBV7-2 CASSPVPPNEQYF TGTGCCAGCAGCCCGGTTCCCCCCAACGAGCAGTACTTC
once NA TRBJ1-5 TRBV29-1 CSVEGVQGGQHF TGCAGCGTTGAAGGGGTACAGGGCGGTCAGCATTTT
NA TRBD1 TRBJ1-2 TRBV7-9 CASSSDRAYNYGYTF TGTGCCAGCAGCTCGGACAGGGCTTATAACTATGGCTACACCTTC
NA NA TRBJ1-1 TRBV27 CASSWAGRGEAFF TGTGCCAGCAGTTGGGCGGGGCGGGGTGAAGCTTTCTTT
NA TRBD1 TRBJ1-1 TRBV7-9 CASSLGQGSVTEAFF TGTGCCAGCAGCTTGGGACAGGGATCGGTCACTGAAGCTTTCTTT
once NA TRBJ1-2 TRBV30 CAWTIDPDSYGYTF TGTGCCTGGACCATTGACCCGGACAGCTATGGCTACACCTTC
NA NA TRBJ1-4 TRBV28 CASSLGDSWNEKLFF TGTGCCAGCAGTTTGGGTGACAGCTGGAATGAAAAACTGTTTTTT
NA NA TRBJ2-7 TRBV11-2 CASSSPLGTRTYEQYF TGTGCCAGCAGCTCCCCTTTGGGGACACGTACCTACGAGCAGTACTTC
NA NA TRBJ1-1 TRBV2 CASSVGRMNTEAFF TGTGCCAGCAGTGTGGGCAGGATGAACACTGAAGCTTTCTTT
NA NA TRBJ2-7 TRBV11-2 CASSPEEFYEQYF TGTGCCAGCAGCCCCGAGGAGTTCTACGAGCAGTACTTC
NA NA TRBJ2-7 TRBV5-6 CASSLSGYEQYF TGTGCCAGCAGCCTGAGTGGCTACGAGCAGTACTTC
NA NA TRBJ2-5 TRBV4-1 CASSLRDEETQYF TGCGCCAGCAGTTTGCGGGACGAAGAGACCCAGTACTTC
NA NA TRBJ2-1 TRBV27 CASSLDSPSFNEQFF TGTGCCAGCAGTCTCGACAGCCCCTCCTTCAATGAGCAGTTCTTC
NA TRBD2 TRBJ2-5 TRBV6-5 CASSLLAGGQETQYF TGTGCCAGCAGTTTACTAGCGGGAGGGCAAGAGACCCAGTACTTC
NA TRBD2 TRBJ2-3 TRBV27 CASSLSTASGGIADTQYF TGTGCCAGCAGTTTATCGACGGCTAGCGGGGGGATAGCCGATACGCAGTATTTT
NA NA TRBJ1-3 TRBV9 CASSGRGSGNTIYF TGTGCCAGCAGCGGAAGGGGATCTGGAAACACCATATATTTT
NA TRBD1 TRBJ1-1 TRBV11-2 CASSSTGAPQAFF TGTGCCAGCAGCTCGACAGGGGCTCCCCAAGCTTTCTTT
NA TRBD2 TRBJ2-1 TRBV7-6 CASSLAAGGPSYNEQFF TGTGCCAGCAGCTTAGCGGCGGGAGGGCCATCCTACAATGAGCAGTTCTTC